This is a list of T cell receptor beta chains from one sample in a study of blood T cell repertoires in COVID-19. TCRdb's copy holds only in-frame clones and misses some; the assay was immunoSEQ multiplex PCR. The sample has 250,000 to 350,000 clones; more than 65% are singletons. Sequencing used peripheral blood. The receptors come from a person aged 70 to 85 with COVID-19, enrolled during active disease. The CDR3 runs from the conserved cysteine through the conserved F or W. The order of the fields is CDR3 DNA, CDR3 protein, V gene, J gene, clone size, D gene. D genes are given only for firm matches. Only part of the rows carry a size: once, few, many, or a class if the clone is expanded.

TGTGCCAGCAGCTTCCGCCGGAATGAGCAGTTCTTC,CASSFRRNEQFF,TRBV11-1,TRBJ2-1,-,-
TGTGCCAGCAGTAGTTGGGAACAGGGAAATGAAAAACTGTTTTTT,CASSSWEQGNEKLFF,TRBV28,TRBJ1-4,-,-
TGTGCCAGCATAGAACAGTTTAATTCACCCCTCCACTTT,CASIEQFNSPLHF,TRBV28,TRBJ1-6,-,-
TGCAGCGTTTTAGGGACAGTCCATTCGGGTGAGCAGTACTTC,CSVLGTVHSGEQYF,TRBV29-1,TRBJ2-7,-,TRBD1
TGCAGCGTCAAGAACACAGGGGGCGCTTCGGACACTGAAGCTTTCTTT,CSVKNTGGASDTEAFF,TRBV29-1,TRBJ1-1,-,TRBD1
TGTGCCAGCAGTTTAACTCCCAGGGGGGAAGCTTTCTTT,CASSLTPRGEAFF,TRBV27,TRBJ1-1,-,TRBD1
TGTGCCATCAGCCCGACAGGGTCTGGAAACACCATATATTTT,CAISPTGSGNTIYF,TRBV10-3,TRBJ1-3,-,TRBD1
TGTGCCAGCAGTTTGGGGACAGGGTTAGTGGGCACAGATACGCAGTATTTT,CASSLGTGLVGTDTQYF,TRBV27,TRBJ2-3,-,TRBD1
TGTGCCAGCAGTGAAGTCCGGCGGGGGGGAATCTTC,CASSEVRRGGIF,TRBV2,TRBJ2-1,few,TRBD2
TGTGCCAGCAGGAGATTTCCTAGCACAGATACGCAGTATTTT,CASRRFPSTDTQYF,TRBV6-5,TRBJ2-3,-,-
TGTGCCAGTAAGGGGGGGCAGAACATTGACACCGGGGAGCTGTTTTTT,CASKGGQNIDTGELFF,TRBV19,TRBJ2-2,-,-
TGCGCCAGCAGCCCTAACCCCAGGGGGTGGGTTAATGAAAAACTGTTTTTT,CASSPNPRGWVNEKLFF,TRBV4-1,TRBJ1-4,-,TRBD1
TGTGCCAGCAGTTATATAGCGGGGGGGCCGACCGGGGAGCTGTTTTTT,CASSYIAGGPTGELFF,TRBV6-2/TRBV6-3,TRBJ2-2,once,TRBD2
TGTGCCAGCAGGTGGGACAGGGCCATATCTCCAACTAATGAAAAACTGTTTTTT,CASRWDRAISPTNEKLFF,TRBV2,TRBJ1-4,-,TRBD1
TGCGCCAGCAGTCCAGGGCAGGAGTACGAGCAGTACTTC,CASSPGQEYEQYF,TRBV4-3,TRBJ2-7,-,-
TGCGCCAGCAGCCCGACAGCGGGTGGTGCGGGCCGCACCTACGAGCAGTACTTC,CASSPTAGGAGRTYEQYF,TRBV4-1,TRBJ2-7,-,-
TGCGCCAGCAGTGAGTCCTGTCAGCCGCGGGGCTACACCTTC,CASSESCQPRGYTF,TRBV10-1,TRBJ1-2,-,-
TGCGCCAGCAGGCTCGGACAGAGCACAGATACGCAGTATTTT,CASRLGQSTDTQYF,TRBV5-1,TRBJ2-3,-,-
TGTGCCAGTAGCTTCGGGACACCAAGGTACACCGGGGAGCTGTTTTTT,CASSFGTPRYTGELFF,TRBV19,TRBJ2-2,-,-
TGTGCCAGCAGCGCCGGACAGAACACCGGGGAGCTGTTTTTT,CASSAGQNTGELFF,TRBV9,TRBJ2-2,-,-
TGTGCCAGTAGTCTGGGCATAGCCTACGAGCAGTACTTC,CASSLGIAYEQYF,TRBV19,TRBJ2-7,-,-
TGTGCCAGCGCTGTTTTGGGACAGAATGAAAAACTGTTTTTT,CASAVLGQNEKLFF,TRBV2,TRBJ1-4,-,TRBD1
TGTGCCAGCAGCCCGGACAGGAACTATGGCTACACCTTC,CASSPDRNYGYTF,TRBV7-2,TRBJ1-2,-,TRBD1
TGTGCCAGCAGCGAGGGGGAAGGCTCCGAGCAGTACTTC,CASSEGEGSEQYF,TRBV9,TRBJ2-7,-,-
TGCAGCGCCTCGCAGGGGGCTTCGGGAAACACCATATATTTT,CSASQGASGNTIYF,TRBV29-1,TRBJ1-3,-,TRBD1
TGTGCCAGCAGCTTCTTACAGGGACTAGCGGGGGTGACCCAGTACTTC,CASSFLQGLAGVTQYF,TRBV7-6,TRBJ2-5,-,TRBD2
TGTGCCAGCAGCTATAGTCCCGGGACAGGGACCGGGGCCAACGTCCTGACTTTC,CASSYSPGTGTGANVLTF,TRBV28,TRBJ2-6,-,TRBD1
TGTGCCACCAGTGCCCCGGGACTAGCGGGAGGGCAAGAGACCCAGTACTTC,CATSAPGLAGGQETQYF,TRBV24-1,TRBJ2-5,-,TRBD2